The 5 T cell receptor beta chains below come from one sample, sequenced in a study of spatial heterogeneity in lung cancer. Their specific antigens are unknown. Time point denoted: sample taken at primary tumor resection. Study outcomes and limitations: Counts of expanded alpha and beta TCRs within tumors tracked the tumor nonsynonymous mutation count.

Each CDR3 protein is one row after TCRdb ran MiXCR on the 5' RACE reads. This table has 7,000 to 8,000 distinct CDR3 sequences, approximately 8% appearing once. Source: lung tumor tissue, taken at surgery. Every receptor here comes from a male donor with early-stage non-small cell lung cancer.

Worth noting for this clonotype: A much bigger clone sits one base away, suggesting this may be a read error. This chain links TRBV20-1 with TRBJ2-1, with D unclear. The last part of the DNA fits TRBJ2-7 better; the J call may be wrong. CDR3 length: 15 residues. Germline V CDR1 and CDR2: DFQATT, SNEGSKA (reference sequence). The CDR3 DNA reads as TGCAGTGCTAGAGTGATCCCAAGCTCCTACAATGAGCAGTACTTC. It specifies CSARVIPSSYNEQYF.

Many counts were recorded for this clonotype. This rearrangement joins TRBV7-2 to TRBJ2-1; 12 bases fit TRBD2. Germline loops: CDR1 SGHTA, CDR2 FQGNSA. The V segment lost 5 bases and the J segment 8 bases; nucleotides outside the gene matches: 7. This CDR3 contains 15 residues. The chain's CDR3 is CASSATSGRTHEQFF. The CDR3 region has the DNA TGTGCCAGCAGCGCTACTAGCGGGAGGACTCATGAGCAGTTCTTC.

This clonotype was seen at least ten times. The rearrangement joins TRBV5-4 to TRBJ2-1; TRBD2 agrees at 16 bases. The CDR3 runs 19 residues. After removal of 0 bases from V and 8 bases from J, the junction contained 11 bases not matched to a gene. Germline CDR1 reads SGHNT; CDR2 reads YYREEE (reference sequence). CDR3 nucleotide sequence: TGTGCCAGCAGCTTGGCTGGGACTAGCGGGAGGGCCGAGGTCGATGAGCAGTTCTTC. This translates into CASSLAGTSGRAEVDEQFF.

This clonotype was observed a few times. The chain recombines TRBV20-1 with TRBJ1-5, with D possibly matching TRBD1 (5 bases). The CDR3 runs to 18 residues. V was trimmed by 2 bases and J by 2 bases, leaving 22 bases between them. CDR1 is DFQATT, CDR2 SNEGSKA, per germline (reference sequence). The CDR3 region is CSARRLDGGVIGNQPQHF. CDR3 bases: TGCAGTGCTAGAAGGCTCGATGGGGGGGTTATAGGCAATCAGCCCCAGCATTTT.

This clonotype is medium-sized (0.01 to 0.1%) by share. The CDR3 loop reads CSADPSIGDRGLNTEAFF. The DNA for the CDR3 is TGCAGTGCTGACCCGAGCATTGGGGACAGGGGGCTGAACACTGAAGCTTTCTTT. The chain employs TRBV20-1 and TRBJ1-1, with 12 positions matching TRBD1. The germline CDR1 and CDR2 sequences are DFQATT and SNEGSKA (reference sequence). The CDR3 has 18 amino acids. V shed 5 bases, J shed 0 bases, and the junction held 13 bases outside the gene matches.